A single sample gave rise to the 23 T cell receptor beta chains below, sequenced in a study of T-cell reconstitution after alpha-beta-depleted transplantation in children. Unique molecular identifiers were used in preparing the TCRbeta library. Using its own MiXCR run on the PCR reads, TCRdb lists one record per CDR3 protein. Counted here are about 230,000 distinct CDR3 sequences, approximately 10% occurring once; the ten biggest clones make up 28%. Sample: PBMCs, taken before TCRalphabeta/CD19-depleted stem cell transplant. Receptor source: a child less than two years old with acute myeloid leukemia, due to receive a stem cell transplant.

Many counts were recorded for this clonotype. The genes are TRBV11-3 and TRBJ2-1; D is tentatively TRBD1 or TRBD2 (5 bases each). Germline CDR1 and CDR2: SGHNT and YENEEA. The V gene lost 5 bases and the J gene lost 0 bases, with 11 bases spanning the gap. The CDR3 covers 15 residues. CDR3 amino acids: CASSTGRTSYNEQFF. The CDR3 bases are TGTGCCAGCAGCACGGGGCGTACCTCCTACAATGAGCAGTTCTTC.

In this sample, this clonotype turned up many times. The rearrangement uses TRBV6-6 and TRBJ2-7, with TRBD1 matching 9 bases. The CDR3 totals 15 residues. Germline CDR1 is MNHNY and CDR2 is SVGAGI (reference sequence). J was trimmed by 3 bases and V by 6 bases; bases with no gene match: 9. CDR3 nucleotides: TGTGCCAGCAGGACGGGACAGGGAGTTGTCTACGAGCAGTACTTC. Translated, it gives CASRTGQGVVYEQYF.

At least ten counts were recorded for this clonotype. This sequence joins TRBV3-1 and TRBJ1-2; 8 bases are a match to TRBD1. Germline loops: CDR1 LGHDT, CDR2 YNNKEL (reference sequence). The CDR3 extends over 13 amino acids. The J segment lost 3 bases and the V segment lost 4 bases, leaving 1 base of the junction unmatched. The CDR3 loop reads CASSLQGDYGYTF. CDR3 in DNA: TGTGCCAGCAGCCTACAGGGGGACTATGGCTACACCTTC. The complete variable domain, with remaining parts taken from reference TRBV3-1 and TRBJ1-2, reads DTAVSQTPKYLVTQMGNDKSIKCEQNLGHDTMYWYKQDSKKFLKIMFSYNNKELIINETVPNRFSPKSPDKAHLNLHINSLELGDSAVYFCASSLQGDYGYTFGSGTRLTVV.

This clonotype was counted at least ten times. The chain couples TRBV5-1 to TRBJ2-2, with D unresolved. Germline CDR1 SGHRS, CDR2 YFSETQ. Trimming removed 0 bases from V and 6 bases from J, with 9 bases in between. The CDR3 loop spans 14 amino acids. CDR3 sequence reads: CASSLEGQSGELFF. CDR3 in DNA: TGCGCCAGCAGCTTGGAGGGTCAATCCGGGGAGCTGTTTTTT.

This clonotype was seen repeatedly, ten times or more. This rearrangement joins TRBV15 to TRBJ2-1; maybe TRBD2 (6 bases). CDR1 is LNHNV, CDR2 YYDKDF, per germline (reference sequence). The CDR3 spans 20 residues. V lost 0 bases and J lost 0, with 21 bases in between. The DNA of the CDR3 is TGTGCCACCAGCAGAGACGACCTTCTATTAGCGGAAAGCTCCTACAATGAGCAGTTCTTC. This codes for CATSRDDLLLAESSYNEQFF.

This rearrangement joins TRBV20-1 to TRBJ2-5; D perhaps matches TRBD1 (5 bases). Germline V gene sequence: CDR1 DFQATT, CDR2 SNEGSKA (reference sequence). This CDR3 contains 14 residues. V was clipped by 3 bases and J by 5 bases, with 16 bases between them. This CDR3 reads CSASRQGLGETQYF. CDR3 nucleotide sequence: TGCAGTGCTAGTCGCCAGGGTCTAGGGGAGACCCAGTACTTC.

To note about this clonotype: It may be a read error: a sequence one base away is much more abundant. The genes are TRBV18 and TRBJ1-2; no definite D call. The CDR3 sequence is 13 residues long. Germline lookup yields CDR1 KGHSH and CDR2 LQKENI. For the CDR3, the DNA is TGTGCCAGCTCACCTAGGCCGAAGGATGGCTCCACCTTC. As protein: CASSPRPKDGSTF.

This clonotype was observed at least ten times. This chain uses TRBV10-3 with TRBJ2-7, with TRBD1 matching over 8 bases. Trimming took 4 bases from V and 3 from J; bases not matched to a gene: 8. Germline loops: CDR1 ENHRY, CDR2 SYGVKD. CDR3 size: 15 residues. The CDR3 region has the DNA TGTGCCATCAGTGCCGGGACAGGTAATCGCTACGAGCAGTACTTC. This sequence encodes CAISAGTGNRYEQYF.

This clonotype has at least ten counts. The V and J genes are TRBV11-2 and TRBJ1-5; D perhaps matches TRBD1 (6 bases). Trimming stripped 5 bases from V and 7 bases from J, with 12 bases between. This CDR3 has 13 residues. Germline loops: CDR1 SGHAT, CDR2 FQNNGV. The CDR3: CASSTTGAQPQHF. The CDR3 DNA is TGTGCCAGCAGCACGACAGGAGCCCAGCCCCAGCATTTT.

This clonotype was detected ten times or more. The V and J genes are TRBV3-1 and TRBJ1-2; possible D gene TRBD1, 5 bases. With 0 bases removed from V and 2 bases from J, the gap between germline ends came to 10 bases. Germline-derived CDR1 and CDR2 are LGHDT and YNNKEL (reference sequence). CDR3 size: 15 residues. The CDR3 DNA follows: TGTGCCAGCAGCCAAGATGCGGGGGGGAACTATGGCTACACCTTC. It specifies CASSQDAGGNYGYTF.

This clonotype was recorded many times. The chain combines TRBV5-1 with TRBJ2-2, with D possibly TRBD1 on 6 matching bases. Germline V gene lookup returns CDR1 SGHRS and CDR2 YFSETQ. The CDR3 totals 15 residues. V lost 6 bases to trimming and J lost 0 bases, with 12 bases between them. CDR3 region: CASNPTGPNTGELFF. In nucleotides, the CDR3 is TGCGCCAGCAACCCGACAGGACCGAACACCGGGGAGCTGTTTTTT.

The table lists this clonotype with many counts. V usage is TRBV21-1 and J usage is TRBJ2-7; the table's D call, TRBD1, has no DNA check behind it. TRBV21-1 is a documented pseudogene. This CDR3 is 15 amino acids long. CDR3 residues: CACRQGEAGVYEQYF. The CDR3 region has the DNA TGTGCCTGCCGACAGGGGGAAGCGGGAGTTTACGAGCAGTACTTC.

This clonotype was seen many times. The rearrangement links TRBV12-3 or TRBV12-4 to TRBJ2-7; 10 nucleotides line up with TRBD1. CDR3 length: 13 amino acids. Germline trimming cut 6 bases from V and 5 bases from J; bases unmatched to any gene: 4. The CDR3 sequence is CASRGQGVNEQYF. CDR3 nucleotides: TGTGCCAGCAGAGGACAGGGGGTCAACGAGCAGTACTTC.

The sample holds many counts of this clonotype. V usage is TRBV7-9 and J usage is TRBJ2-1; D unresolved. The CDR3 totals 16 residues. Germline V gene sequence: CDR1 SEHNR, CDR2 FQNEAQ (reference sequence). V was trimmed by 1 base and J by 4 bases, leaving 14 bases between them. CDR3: CASSLEPDKKYNEQFF. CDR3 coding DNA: TGTGCCAGCAGCTTAGAGCCCGACAAGAAGTACAATGAGCAGTTCTTC.

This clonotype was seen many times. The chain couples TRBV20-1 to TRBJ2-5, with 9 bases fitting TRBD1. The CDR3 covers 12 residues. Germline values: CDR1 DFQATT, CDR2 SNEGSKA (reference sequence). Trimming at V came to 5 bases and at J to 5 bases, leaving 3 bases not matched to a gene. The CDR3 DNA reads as TGCAGTGCTCTAACAGGGGGCGAGACCCAGTACTTC. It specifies CSALTGGETQYF.

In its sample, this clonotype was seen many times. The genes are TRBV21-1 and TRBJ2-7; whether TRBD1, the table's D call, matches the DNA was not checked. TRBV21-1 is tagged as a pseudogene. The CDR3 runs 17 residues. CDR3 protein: CASSKCPGDRGNGEQYF. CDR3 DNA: TGTGCCAGCAGCAAATGCCCGGGGGACAGGGGGAATGGCGAGCAGTACTTC.

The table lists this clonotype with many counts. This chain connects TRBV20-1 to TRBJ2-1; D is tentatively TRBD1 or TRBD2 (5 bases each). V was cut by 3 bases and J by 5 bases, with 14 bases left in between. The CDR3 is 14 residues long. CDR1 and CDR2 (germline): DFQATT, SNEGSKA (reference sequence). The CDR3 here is CSASTLRGHNEQFF. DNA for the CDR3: TGCAGTGCTAGCACCTTGAGGGGTCACAATGAGCAGTTCTTC.

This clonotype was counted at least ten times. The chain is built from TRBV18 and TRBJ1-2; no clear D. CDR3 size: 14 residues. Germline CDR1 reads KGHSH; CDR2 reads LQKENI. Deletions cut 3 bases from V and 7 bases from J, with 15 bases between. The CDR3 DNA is TGTGCCAGCTCACCGGGGATAATGGTTTTTGGCTACACCTTC. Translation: CASSPGIMVFGYTF.

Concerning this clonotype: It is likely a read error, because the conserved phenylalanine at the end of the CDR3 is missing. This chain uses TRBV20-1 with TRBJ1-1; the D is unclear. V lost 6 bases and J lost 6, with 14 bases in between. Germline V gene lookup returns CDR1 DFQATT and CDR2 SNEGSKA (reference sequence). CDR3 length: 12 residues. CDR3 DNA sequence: TGCAGTGCCTCCCAGGCAAATGCTGAAGCTTTCTCT. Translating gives CSASQANAEAFS.

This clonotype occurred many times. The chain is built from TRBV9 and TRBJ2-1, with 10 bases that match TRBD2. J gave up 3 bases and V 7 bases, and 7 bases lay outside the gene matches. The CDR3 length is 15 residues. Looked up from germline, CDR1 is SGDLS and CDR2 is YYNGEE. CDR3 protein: CASSVAGGLYNEQFF. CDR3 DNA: TGTGCCAGCTCCGTAGCGGGAGGCCTCTACAATGAGCAGTTCTTC. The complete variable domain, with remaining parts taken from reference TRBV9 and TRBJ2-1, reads DSGVTQTPKHLITATGQRVTLRCSPRSGDLSVYWYQQSLDQGLQFLIQYYNGEERAKGNILERFSAQQFPDLHSELNLSSLELGDSALYFCASSVAGGLYNEQFFGPGTRLTVL.

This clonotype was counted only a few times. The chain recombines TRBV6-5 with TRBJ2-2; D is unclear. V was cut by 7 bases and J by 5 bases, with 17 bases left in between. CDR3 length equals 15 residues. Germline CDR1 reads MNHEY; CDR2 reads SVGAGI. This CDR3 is CASKAPRGGTGELFF. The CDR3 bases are TGTGCCAGCAAAGCGCCAAGAGGTGGGACCGGGGAGCTGTTTTTT.

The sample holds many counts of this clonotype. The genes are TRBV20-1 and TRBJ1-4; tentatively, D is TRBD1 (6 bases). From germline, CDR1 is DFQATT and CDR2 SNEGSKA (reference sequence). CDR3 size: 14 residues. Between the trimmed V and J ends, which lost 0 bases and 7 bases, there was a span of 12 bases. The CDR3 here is CSARDPQGGEKLFF. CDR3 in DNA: TGCAGTGCTAGAGATCCACAGGGAGGTGAAAAACTGTTTTTT.

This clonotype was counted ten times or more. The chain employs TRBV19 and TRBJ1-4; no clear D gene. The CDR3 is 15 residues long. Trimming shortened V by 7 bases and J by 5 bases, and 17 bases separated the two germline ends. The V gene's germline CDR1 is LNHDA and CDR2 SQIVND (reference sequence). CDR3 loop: CASTPHSPRNEKLFF. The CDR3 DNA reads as TGTGCCAGTACCCCCCACAGCCCCAGGAATGAAAAACTGTTTTTT.